This entry is about one TCR beta chain. This specimen includes other DNA sequences encoding the same CDR3. This sample was included in a study of OX40 agonist ivuxolimab in advanced cancers. The CDR3 consists of 15 residues. Trimming took off 0 bases at V and 1 base at J, with 4 bases between the two ends. The V gene's germline CDR1 is MNHEY and CDR2 SVGAGI. Only in-frame clones appear in the TCRdb table, and some are missing; sequencing was by immunoSEQ multiplex PCR. The sample lists some 60,000 clones, less than 95% occurring once. The TCR originated in an adult with an advanced solid tumor such as melanoma, head and neck, liver or kidney cancer. V and J are TRBV6-5 and TRBJ2-6; D not certain. Material: CD4+ or CD8+ T cells sorted from blood, obtained in a trial of the OX40 agonist ivuxolimab. The CDR3 reads CASSYSGSGANVLTF. CDR3 DNA: TGTGCCAGCAGTTACTCAGGGTCTGGGGCCAACGTCCTGACTTTC.